The sequence of this TCR beta chain was determined in a study of OX40 agonist ivuxolimab in advanced cancers. The ends lost 2 bases at V and 4 bases at J; junction bases unmatched: 9. This CDR3 spans 16 amino acids. Germline values: CDR1 GTSNPN, CDR2 SVGIG (reference sequence). The table came from immunoSEQ multiplex PCR; TCRdb's copy has only in-frame clones and leaves some out. This sample carries 68,000 or so clones, roughly 80% of them seen once, and the ten largest clones take approximately 11%. J is TRBJ2-1 and V is TRBV30, with 9 bases that match TRBD2. The sample consisted of CD4+ or CD8+ T cells sorted from blood, taken in a trial of the OX40 agonist ivuxolimab. The receptor was derived from an adult with an advanced solid tumor such as melanoma, head and neck, liver or kidney cancer. The chain's CDR3 is CAWSRAAGGVYNEQFF. CDR3 DNA: TGTGCCTGGAGTCGGGCGGCGGGGGGGGTTTACAATGAGCAGTTCTTC.